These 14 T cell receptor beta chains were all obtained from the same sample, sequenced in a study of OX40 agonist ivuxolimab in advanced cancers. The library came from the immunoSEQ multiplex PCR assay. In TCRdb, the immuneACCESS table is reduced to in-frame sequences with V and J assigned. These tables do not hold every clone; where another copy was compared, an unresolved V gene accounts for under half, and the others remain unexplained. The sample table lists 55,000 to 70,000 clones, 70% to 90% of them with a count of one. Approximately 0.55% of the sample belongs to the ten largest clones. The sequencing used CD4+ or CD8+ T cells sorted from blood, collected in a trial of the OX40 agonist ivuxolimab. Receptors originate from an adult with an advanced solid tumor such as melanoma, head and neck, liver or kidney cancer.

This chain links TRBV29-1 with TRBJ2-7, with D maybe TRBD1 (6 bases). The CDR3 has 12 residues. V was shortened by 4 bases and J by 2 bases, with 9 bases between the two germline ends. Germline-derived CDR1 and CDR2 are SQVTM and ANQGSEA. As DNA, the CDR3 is TGCAGCGTTGTACGGGACACCTACGAGCAGTACTTC. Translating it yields CSVVRDTYEQYF.

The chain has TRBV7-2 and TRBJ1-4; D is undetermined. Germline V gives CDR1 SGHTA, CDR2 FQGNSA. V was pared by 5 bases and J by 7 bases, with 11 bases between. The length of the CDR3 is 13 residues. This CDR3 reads CASSTSTREKLFF. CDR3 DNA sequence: TGTGCCAGCAGCACCTCTACGCGTGAAAAACTGTTTTTT.

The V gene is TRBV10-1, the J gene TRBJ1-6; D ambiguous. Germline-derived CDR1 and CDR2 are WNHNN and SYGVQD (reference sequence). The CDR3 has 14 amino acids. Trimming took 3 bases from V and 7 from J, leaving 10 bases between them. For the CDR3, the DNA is TGCGCCAGCAGTGAATATCATGACAATTCACCCCTCCACTTT. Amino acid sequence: CASSEYHDNSPLHF.

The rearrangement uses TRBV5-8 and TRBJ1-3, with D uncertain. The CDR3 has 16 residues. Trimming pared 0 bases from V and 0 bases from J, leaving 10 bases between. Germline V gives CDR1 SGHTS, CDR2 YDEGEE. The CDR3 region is CASSLASVFSGNTIYF. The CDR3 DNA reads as TGTGCCAGCAGCTTGGCGTCGGTCTTCTCTGGAAACACCATATATTTT. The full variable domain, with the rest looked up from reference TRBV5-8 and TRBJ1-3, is EAGVTQSPTHLIKTRGQQATLRCSPISGHTSVYWYQQALGLGLQFLLWYDEGEERNRGNFPPRFSGRQFPNYSSELNVNALELEDSALYLCASSLASVFSGNTIYFGEGSWLTVV.

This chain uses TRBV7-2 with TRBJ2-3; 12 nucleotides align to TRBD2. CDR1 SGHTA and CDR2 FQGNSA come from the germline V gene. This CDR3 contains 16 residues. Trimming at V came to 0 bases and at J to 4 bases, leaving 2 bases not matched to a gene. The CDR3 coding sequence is TGTGCCAGCAGCTTAGCTCTAGCGGGAGGGGCAGATACGCAGTATTTT. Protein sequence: CASSLALAGGADTQYF.

The CDR3 DNA reads TGTGCCAGCACCAGGGAGCGAACCTACGAGCAGTACTTC. This codes for CASTRERTYEQYF. The J gene is TRBJ2-7, the V gene TRBV6-6; D possibly matches TRBD1 or TRBD2 (5 bases each). The germline V gene has CDR1 MNHNY and CDR2 SVGAGI (reference sequence). V lost 7 bases and J 2 bases, leaving 12 bases between the germline ends. This CDR3 is 13 amino acids long.

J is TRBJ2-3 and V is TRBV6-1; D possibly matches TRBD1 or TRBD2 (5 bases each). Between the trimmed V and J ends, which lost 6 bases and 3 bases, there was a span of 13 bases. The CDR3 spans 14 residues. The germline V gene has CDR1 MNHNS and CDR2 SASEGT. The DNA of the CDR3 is TGTGCCAGCAGGTTACCGGGACCTACAGATACGCAGTATTTT. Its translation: CASRLPGPTDTQYF.

The DNA for the CDR3 is TGCGCCAGCAGCTTGGCCCTAGGGGGGTACAATGAGCAGTTCTTC. Protein sequence: CASSLALGGYNEQFF. The chain combines TRBV5-1 with TRBJ2-1, with D perhaps TRBD1 or TRBD2 (6 bases each). Germline CDR1 and CDR2: SGHRS and YFSETQ. With 0 bases removed from V and 4 bases from J, the gap between germline ends came to 11 bases. This CDR3 is built from 15 residues.

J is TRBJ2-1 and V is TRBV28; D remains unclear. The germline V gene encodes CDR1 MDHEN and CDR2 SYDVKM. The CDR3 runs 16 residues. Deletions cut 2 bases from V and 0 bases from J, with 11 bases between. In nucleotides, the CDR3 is TGTGCCAGCAGTTTAGCCACGGCTGGCTCCTACAATGAGCAGTTCTTC. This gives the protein CASSLATAGSYNEQFF.

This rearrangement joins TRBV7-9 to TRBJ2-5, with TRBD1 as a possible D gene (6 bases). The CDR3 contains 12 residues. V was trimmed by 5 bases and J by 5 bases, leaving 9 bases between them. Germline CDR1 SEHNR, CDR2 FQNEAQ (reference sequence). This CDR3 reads CASSPGVETQYF. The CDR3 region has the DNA TGTGCCAGCAGCCCAGGGGTGGAGACCCAGTACTTC.

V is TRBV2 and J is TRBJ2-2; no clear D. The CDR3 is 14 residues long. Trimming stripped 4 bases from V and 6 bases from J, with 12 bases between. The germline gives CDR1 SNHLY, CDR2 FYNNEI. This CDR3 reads CASSAPARSGELFF. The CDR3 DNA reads TGTGCCAGCAGTGCGCCGGCTCGCTCCGGGGAGCTGTTTTTT.

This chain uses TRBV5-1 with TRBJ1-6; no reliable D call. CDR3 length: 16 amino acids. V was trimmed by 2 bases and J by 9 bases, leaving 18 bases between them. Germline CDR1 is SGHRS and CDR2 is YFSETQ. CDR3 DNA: TGCGCCAGCAGCTTCACTTCTTCGAATCCCGGTTCACCCCTCCACTTT. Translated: CASSFTSSNPGSPLHF. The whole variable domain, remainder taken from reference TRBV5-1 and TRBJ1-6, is KAGVTQTPRYLIKTRGQQVTLSCSPISGHRSVSWYQQTPGQGLQFLFEYFSETQRNKGNFPGRFSGRQFSNSRSEMNVSTLELGDSALYLCASSFTSSNPGSPLHFGNGTRLTVT.

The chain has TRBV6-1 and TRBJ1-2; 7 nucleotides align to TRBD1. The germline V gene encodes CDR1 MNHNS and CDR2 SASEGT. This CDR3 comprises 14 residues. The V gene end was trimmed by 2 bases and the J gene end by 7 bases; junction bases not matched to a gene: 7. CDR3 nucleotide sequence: TGTGCCAGCAGTGAAAGGGCGGGGACAGCTGGCTACACCTTC. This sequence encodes CASSERAGTAGYTF.

Here the CDR3 reads CAISPDTLGEQFF. CDR3 DNA: TGTGCCATCAGTCCGGACACCCTAGGTGAGCAGTTCTTC. This chain connects TRBV10-3 to TRBJ2-1; a weak D match, TRBD1 (5 bases). Between the trimmed V and J ends, which lost 5 bases and 9 bases, there was a span of 14 bases. This CDR3 has 13 amino acids. Germline V lookup: CDR1 ENHRY, CDR2 SYGVKD.